This TCR beta chain was observed in a study of shared clonotypes between healthy human individuals. CDR3 size: 13 residues. In germline, CDR1 is SNHLY, CDR2 FYNNEI. The germline V and J ends were trimmed by 4 bases and 2 bases, with 8 bases remaining between them. This clone turned up a few times. Authors' data handling: In the immunoSEQ data, sequences were junction-only and lacked quality scores, so filtering differed. The data were produced by immunoSEQ multiplex PCR, yet TCRdb's version contains in-frame clones alone and is incomplete. D and trimming were read from the DNA, whereas the V and J calls and clone size are those reported in that table. This table holds over a million clones, roughly 75% found once.

The sample consisted of memory CD4+ T cells sorted from blood. Sample subset: CD45RA-negative fraction. The clonotype originates from a man younger than 35 in good health. The V gene is TRBV2, the J gene TRBJ2-5; D gene uncertain. The CDR3: CASSVRKQETQYF. For the CDR3, the DNA is TGTGCCAGCAGTGTAAGGAAACAAGAGACCCAGTACTTC.